Listed here are 15 T cell receptor beta chains from one sample, sequenced in a study of T cell changes during pregnancy in multiple sclerosis. TCRdb's table, derived via immunoSEQ multiplex PCR, lists solely in-frame clones and lacks some. The table has more than 55,000 clones, 80% to 95% seen once; the top ten hold 0.65% to 0.9%. The sample consisted of peripheral blood, taken in the first trimester of pregnancy. The receptor source for this set is a female donor with multiple sclerosis, enrolled in a pregnancy study.

The rearrangement uses TRBV30 and TRBJ1-1; TRBD1 matches 9 bases. Germline V CDR1 and CDR2: GTSNPN, SVGIG (reference sequence). CDR3 length: 13 amino acids. After removal of 4 bases from V and 3 bases from J, the junction contained 3 bases not matched to a gene. In DNA form, the CDR3 reads TGTGCCTGGAAGGGACAGGGCCACACTGAAGCTTTCTTT. It is translated as CAWKGQGHTEAFF.

CDR3 sequence reads: CASSLTGSEADTQYF. CDR3 coding DNA: TGTGCCAGCAGCTTAACCGGGTCGGAGGCAGATACGCAGTATTTT. The rearrangement uses TRBV7-3 and TRBJ2-3, with D possibly matching TRBD2 (5 bases). The CDR3 loop spans 15 amino acids. Germline V lookup: CDR1 SGHTA, CDR2 FQGTGA. Trimming stripped 0 bases from V and 4 bases from J, with 11 bases between.

This clone was seen a few times. The gene calls are TRBV18 and TRBJ1-2; D is ambiguous. This CDR3 is built from 11 residues. V lost 3 bases, J lost 8 bases, and 7 bases lay in between. Per germline, CDR1 KGHSH and CDR2 LQKENI. The CDR3 here is CASSPSGGYTF. CDR3 DNA: TGTGCCAGCTCACCGTCCGGGGGCTACACCTTC.

This chain links TRBV7-3 with TRBJ2-3; D gene uncertain. V lost 2 bases, J lost 3 bases, and 9 bases lay in between. The CDR3 sequence is 14 residues long. Germline CDR1 SGHTA, CDR2 FQGTGA. The CDR3 DNA is TGTGCCAGCAGCTTATCTGGCAGTACAGATACGCAGTATTTT. Translation gives CASSLSGSTDTQYF.

V and J are TRBV27 and TRBJ1-1; D remains unclear. CDR1 is MNHEY and CDR2 is SMNVEV in the germline V gene (reference sequence). This CDR3 comprises 14 residues. With 5 bases removed from V and 6 bases from J, the gap between germline ends came to 16 bases. The CDR3 region is CASSTPRVRAEAFF. DNA for the CDR3: TGTGCCAGCAGTACTCCTCGGGTTCGCGCTGAAGCTTTCTTT.

This sequence joins TRBV6-5 and TRBJ2-7; TRBD1 aligns across 9 bases. V dropped 6 bases and J dropped 4; count of bases not matched to a gene: 4. Germline V gene data show CDR1 as MNHEY and CDR2 as SVGAGI. This CDR3 is 13 amino acids long. The DNA for the CDR3 is TGTGCCAGCAGGGGACAGGGTTTATACGAGCAGTACTTC. It codes for CASRGQGLYEQYF.

The rearrangement joins TRBV25-1 to TRBJ1-2; D perhaps matches TRBD1 (6 bases). V was pared by 8 bases and J by 4 bases, with 17 bases between. CDR1 is MGHDK, CDR2 SYGVNS, per germline. The CDR3 has 14 amino acids. The CDR3 nucleotides read TGTGCCAGCGGAAACAGGGCGGCGGGCTATGGCTACACCTTC. This encodes CASGNRAAGYGYTF.

The V gene is TRBV5-1, the J gene TRBJ1-3, with D unresolved. In germline, CDR1 is SGHRS, CDR2 YFSETQ. V was clipped by 3 bases and J by 0 bases, with 13 bases between them. The CDR3 is 16 residues long. DNA of the CDR3: TGCGCCAGCAGCTCCCGGACGGGGAGCTCTGGAAACACCATATATTTT. Its protein is CASSSRTGSSGNTIYF. The variable domain in full, completed from reference TRBV5-1 and TRBJ1-3, reads KAGVTQTPRYLIKTRGQQVTLSCSPISGHRSVSWYQQTPGQGLQFLFEYFSETQRNKGNFPGRFSGRQFSNSRSEMNVSTLELGDSALYLCASSSRTGSSGNTIYFGEGSWLTVV.

This clone is a singleton in its sample. The gene calls are TRBV2 and TRBJ2-7; the match to TRBD1 covers 9 bases. Looked up from germline, CDR1 is SNHLY and CDR2 is FYNNEI. The CDR3 has 13 amino acids. For the CDR3, the DNA is TGTGCAGGAGGGGGACAGGGCTTCTACGAGCAGTACTTC. It encodes CAGGGQGFYEQYF.

This clone came up once. The chain has TRBV6-5 and TRBJ1-2, with D possibly matching TRBD1 (6 bases). This CDR3 has 14 amino acids. V lost 6 bases and J lost 6, with 17 bases in between. CDR1 is MNHEY, CDR2 SVGAGI, per germline. CDR3 nucleotide sequence: TGTGCCAGCAGATTCACCACAGGGTCGGATGGCTACACCTTC. It is translated as CASRFTTGSDGYTF.

The V call is TRBV7-8, the J call TRBJ2-7, with D unclear. V was pared by 1 base and J by 0 bases, with 7 bases between. CDR3 length: 14 amino acids. Germline V lookup: CDR1 SGHVS, CDR2 FQNEAQ. The CDR3 spells CASSLGPSSYEQYF. In DNA form, the CDR3 reads TGTGCCAGCAGCTTAGGCCCTAGCTCCTACGAGCAGTACTTC.

The rearrangement joins TRBV2 to TRBJ1-5; perhaps TRBD1 as D (5 bases). Germline values: CDR1 SNHLY, CDR2 FYNNEI. This CDR3 has 13 amino acids. The V gene lost 6 bases and the J gene lost 4 bases, with 10 bases spanning the gap. The CDR3 reads CASRGRTNQPQHF. As DNA, the CDR3 is TGTGCCAGCAGGGGAAGGACAAATCAGCCCCAGCATTTT.

The V call is TRBV27, the J call TRBJ2-5; possible D gene TRBD1, 5 bases. The CDR3 runs 14 residues. Germline V gene data show CDR1 as MNHEY and CDR2 as SMNVEV (reference sequence). V gave up 0 bases and J gave up 7 bases, with 12 bases separating them. The CDR3 DNA reads as TGTGCCAGCAGTTTATCACCAGGCCAGGGGACCCAGTACTTC. This translates into CASSLSPGQGTQYF.

This chain uses TRBV29-1 with TRBJ2-5; weak D call: TRBD2 (7 bases). The CDR3 is 14 amino acids. V was cut by 7 bases and J by 5 bases, with 20 bases left in between. Germline CDR1 and CDR2: SQVTM and ANQGSEA. CDR3 protein: CSAIAWGGAETQYF. The CDR3 DNA follows: TGCAGCGCGATAGCCTGGGGGGGGGCGGAGACCCAGTACTTC.

V usage is TRBV9 and J usage is TRBJ2-2; D is unclear. Germline V gives CDR1 SGDLS, CDR2 YYNGEE. CDR3 length: 12 amino acids. Trimming cost V 4 bases and J 5 bases, with 6 bases left between them. The CDR3 sequence: CASSLSTGELFF. CDR3 DNA: TGTGCCAGCAGCTTATCGACCGGGGAGCTGTTTTTT.